This T cell receptor beta chain is drawn from a study of OX40 agonist ivuxolimab in advanced cancers. Across the whole study: An agonistic anti-OX40 (CD134) antibody, ivuxolimab, was used to treat the patients. In three patients, partial responses were observed, one with hepatocellular carcinoma and two with cutaneous melanoma. General study points: Expanded clones were, on average, more numerous among CD8+ T cells than CD4+.

Trimming stripped 0 bases from V and 3 bases from J, with 8 bases between. The CDR3 has 14 residues. Germline V gene data show CDR1 as SGHNT and CDR2 as YYREEE (reference sequence). In the case of this clone: What it binds is not known.

TCRdb keeps only in-frame clones here, not all; method: immunoSEQ multiplex PCR. The sample holds some 72,000 clones, roughly nine tenths seen once. The TCR comes from an adult with an advanced solid tumor such as melanoma, head and neck, liver or kidney cancer. The V gene is TRBV5-4, the J gene TRBJ2-3; D call uncertain. Specimen: CD4+ or CD8+ T cells sorted from blood, collected in a trial of the OX40 agonist ivuxolimab. CDR3 nucleotides: TGTGCCAGCAGCTTGGGCTTAGTGACAGATACGCAGTATTTT. This translates into CASSLGLVTDTQYF.